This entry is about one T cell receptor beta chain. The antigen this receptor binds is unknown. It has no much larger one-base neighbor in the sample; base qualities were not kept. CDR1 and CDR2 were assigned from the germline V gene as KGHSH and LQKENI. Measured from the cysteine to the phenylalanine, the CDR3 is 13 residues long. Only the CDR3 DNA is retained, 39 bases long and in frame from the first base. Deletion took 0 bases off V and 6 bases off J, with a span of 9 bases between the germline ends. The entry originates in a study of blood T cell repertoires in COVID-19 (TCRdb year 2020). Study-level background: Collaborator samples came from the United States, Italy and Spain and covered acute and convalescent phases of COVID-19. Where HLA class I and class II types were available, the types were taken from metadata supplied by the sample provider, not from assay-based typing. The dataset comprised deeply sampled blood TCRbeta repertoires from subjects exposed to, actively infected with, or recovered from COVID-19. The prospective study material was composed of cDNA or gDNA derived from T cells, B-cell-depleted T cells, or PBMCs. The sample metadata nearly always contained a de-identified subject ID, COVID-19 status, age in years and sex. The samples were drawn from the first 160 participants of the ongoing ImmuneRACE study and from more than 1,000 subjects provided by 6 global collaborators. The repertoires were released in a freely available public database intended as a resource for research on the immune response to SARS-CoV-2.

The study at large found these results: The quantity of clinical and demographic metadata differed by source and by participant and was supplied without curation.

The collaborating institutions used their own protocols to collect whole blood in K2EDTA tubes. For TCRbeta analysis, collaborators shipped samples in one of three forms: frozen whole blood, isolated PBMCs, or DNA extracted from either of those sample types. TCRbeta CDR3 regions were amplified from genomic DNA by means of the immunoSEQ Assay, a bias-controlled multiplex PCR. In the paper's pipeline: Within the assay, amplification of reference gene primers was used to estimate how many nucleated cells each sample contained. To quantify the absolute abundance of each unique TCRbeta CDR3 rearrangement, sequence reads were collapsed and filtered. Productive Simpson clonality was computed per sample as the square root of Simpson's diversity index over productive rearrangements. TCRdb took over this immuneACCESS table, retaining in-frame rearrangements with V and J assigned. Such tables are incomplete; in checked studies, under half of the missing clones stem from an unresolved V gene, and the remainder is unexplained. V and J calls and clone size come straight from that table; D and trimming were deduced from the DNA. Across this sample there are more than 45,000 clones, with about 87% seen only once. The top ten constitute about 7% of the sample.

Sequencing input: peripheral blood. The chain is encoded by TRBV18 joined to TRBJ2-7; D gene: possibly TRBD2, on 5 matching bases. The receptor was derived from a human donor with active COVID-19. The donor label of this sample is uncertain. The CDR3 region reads CASSPPSSGEQYF. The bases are TGTGCCAGCTCACCACCCTCCAGCGGCGAGCAGTACTTC.